This T cell receptor (beta chain) was sequenced in a study of T cell responses to AZD1222 COVID-19 vaccine. Study results and limitations: It should be noted that donors were predominantly white British and more often female, and clonal diversity was possibly underestimated. Nearly half of spike-specific TCRs reportedly go after variant regions that carry no mutations. Baseline seropositivity occurred in only 5 to 7 AZD1222 recipients. Mapped onto spike, vaccine-associated CD4 TCRs spanned it and were dominant at 160-218 and 743-854.

Trimming removed 2 bases from V and 5 bases from J, with 10 bases in between. CDR1 is LGHNA and CDR2 is YSLEER in the germline V gene. The CDR3 contains 14 residues. About this clone itself: Its antigen remains unknown.

TCRdb keeps only in-frame clones here, not all; method: immunoSEQ multiplex PCR. The sample lists about 200,000 clones; approximately 94% were seen once. The clonotype was recovered from an adult who received the MenACWY meningococcal vaccine as a control. The sequences come from peripheral blood, collected 28 days after the second dose of the MenACWY control vaccine. The chain employs TRBV4-3 and TRBJ2-1, with D maybe TRBD2 (6 bases). Here the CDR3 reads CASSQTWGDNEQFF. DNA of the CDR3: TGCGCCAGCAGCCAAACCTGGGGGGACAATGAGCAGTTCTTC.